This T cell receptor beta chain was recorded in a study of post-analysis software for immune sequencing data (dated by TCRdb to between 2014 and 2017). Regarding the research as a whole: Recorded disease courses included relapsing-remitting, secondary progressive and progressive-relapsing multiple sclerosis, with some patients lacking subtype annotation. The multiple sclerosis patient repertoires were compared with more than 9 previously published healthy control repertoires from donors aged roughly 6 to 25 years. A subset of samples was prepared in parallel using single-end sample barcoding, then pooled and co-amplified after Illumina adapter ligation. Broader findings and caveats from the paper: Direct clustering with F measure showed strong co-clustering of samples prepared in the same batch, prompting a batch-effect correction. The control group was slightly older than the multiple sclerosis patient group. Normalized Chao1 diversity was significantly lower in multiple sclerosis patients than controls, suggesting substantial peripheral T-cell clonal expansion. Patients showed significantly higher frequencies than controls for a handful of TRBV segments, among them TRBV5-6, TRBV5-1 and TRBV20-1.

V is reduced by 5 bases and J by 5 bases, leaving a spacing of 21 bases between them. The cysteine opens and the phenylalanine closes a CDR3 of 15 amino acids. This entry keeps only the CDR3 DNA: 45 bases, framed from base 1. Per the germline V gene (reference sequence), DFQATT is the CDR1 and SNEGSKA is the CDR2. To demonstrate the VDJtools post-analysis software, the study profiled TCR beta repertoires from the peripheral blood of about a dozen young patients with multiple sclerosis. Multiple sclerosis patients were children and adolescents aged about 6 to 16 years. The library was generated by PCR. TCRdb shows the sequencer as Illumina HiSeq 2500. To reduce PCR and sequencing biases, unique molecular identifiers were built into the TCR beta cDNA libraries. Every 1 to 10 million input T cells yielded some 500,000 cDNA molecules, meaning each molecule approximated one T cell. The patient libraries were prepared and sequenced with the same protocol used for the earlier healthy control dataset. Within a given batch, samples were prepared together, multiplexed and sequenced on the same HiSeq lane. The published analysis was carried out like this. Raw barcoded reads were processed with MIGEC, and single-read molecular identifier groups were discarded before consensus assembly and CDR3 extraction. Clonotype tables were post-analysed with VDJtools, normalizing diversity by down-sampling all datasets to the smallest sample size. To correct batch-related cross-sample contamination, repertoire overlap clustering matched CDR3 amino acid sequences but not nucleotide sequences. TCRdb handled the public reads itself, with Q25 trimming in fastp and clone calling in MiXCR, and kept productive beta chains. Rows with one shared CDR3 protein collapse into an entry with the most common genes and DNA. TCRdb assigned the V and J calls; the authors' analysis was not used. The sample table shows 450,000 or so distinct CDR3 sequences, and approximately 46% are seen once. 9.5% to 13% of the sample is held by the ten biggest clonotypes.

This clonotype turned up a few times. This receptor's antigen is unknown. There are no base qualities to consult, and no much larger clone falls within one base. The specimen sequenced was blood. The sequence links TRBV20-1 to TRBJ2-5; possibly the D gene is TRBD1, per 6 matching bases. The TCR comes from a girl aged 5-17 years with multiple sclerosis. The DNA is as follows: TGCAGTGCTCAGAACGTACAGGGAGTAGGGGAGACCCAGTACTTC. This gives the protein CSAQNVQGVGETQYF.